Presented here are 5 T cell receptor beta chains from one specimen sequenced in a study of long-term antiretroviral therapy in people with HIV. Assay version v3.0 of immunoSEQ was used, and it was run at survey level. Sequencing used immunoSEQ multiplex PCR; TCRdb keeps in-frame clones, though not all of them. Of some 7,900 clones in the sample, over 65% were seen once. The specimen comprised unsorted PBMCs, sampled 0.6 years before starting antiretroviral therapy. The receptors come from a man between 35 and 55 years old with HIV.

The chain carries TRBV5-5 and TRBJ1-1; D is undetermined. V lost 0 bases and J 3 bases, leaving 3 bases between the germline ends. The CDR3 covers 12 residues. Germline-derived CDR1 and CDR2 are SGHKS and YYEKEE (reference sequence). The chain's CDR3 is CASSLGDTEAFF. The CDR3 coding sequence is TGTGCCAGCAGCTTGGGGGACACTGAAGCTTTCTTT.

This clone is categorized as large (0.1 to 1%). The V and J genes are TRBV6-5 and TRBJ2-1; D is ambiguous. The CDR3 is 13 amino acids. The germline V and J ends were trimmed by 7 bases and 4 bases, with 11 bases remaining between them. CDR1 MNHEY and CDR2 SVGAGI come from the germline V gene. The CDR3, as DNA: TGTGCCAGCAAGAAACACTGTTACAATGAGCAGTTCTTC. Translating gives CASKKHCYNEQFF.

V gene TRBV7-2 combines with J gene TRBJ1-3, with 9 bases matching TRBD1. CDR3 length: 15 residues. The ends lost 5 bases at V and 5 bases at J; junction bases unmatched: 7. The V gene's germline CDR1 is SGHTA and CDR2 FQGNSA. CDR3 sequence reads: CASSPTGQGRNTIYF. The DNA for the CDR3 is TGTGCCAGCAGCCCCACGGGACAGGGAAGAAACACCATATATTTT.

This clone ranks as large. The chain employs TRBV6-5 and TRBJ1-6, with no clear D. The CDR3 totals 12 residues. The V gene lost 0 bases and the J gene lost 15 bases, with 9 bases spanning the gap. The V gene's germline CDR1 is MNHEY and CDR2 SVGAGI. DNA for the CDR3: TGTGCCAGCAGTTACTCGAGCGGGGTCCTCCACTTT. Its protein product is CASSYSSGVLHF.

A single count supports this clone. The rearrangement uses TRBV15 and TRBJ1-5; no clear D gene. This CDR3 has 14 residues. Trimming took 4 bases from V and 3 from J, leaving 10 bases between them. In germline, CDR1 is LNHNV, CDR2 YYDKDF (reference sequence). DNA for the CDR3: TGTGCCACCAGCAAGCTCGAGGCCAATCAGCCCCAGCATTTT. It encodes CATSKLEANQPQHF. The full variable domain, its missing parts supplied by reference TRBV15 and TRBJ1-5, is DAMVIQNPRYQVTQFGKPVTLSCSQTLNHNVMYWYQQKSSQAPKLLFHYYDKDFNNEADTPDNFQSRRPNTSFCFLDIRSPGLGDTAMYLCATSKLEANQPQHFGDGTRLSIL.